This T cell receptor beta chain is from a study of blood T cells in healthy people across ages (dated by TCRdb to the mid-2010s). Regarding the study in general: Template switching captured roughly one uniquely barcoded TCR beta cDNA molecule per two T cells in model experiments. The study measured age-related changes in TCR beta repertoire diversity using deep sequencing normalized with unique cDNA molecular identifiers. The donors were divided into four age groups: young (average around 17 years), middle-aged (about 39), aged (approximately 62) and long-lived (roughly 88). The study analyzed two additional independent replicas of 1 million unique cDNA reads from the same blood draw for two donors, one aged 18 to 29 and one aged 80 or older. Overall study results and their limits: Total diversity estimates from one million sequenced T cells were considered lower bounds and underestimates. Observed TCR beta diversity correlated strongly with the percentage of naive T cells measured by flow cytometry. Bulk unsorted PBMC profiling prevented conclusive comparison of naive and antigen-experienced compartments. As age increased, observed TCR beta diversity per million T cells dropped in a roughly linear way, and a significant reduction was already evident by age around 41. Because the CMV infection status of the donors was unknown, age-related changes in expanded clonotypes may potentially have been confounded. Compared with the aged group, more naive CD4+ T cells, fewer expanded clones and increased TCR diversity were shown by the long-lived group, suggesting age selection.

Systemically healthy Caucasian individuals from Russia, around 38 in total and aged roughly 6 to 95 years, were included as donors. Each donor gave 9.5 to 10 milliliters of peripheral blood, drawn into EDTA-treated Vacutainer tubes. Ficoll-Paque density-gradient centrifugation was used to isolate PBMCs, with at least 7 million per sample. Trizol reagent was used to extract total RNA from the PBMCs, yielding at least 6 micrograms per sample. The percentages of naive CD45RAhigh/CD27high T cells were determined by flow cytometry on a PBMC aliquot from every donor. Note on this clonotype: The antigen it binds to is not known. No much larger clone is present one base from it, and per-base qualities are unavailable.

From the germline V gene, CDR1 is SGHRS and CDR2 is YFSETQ. V is reduced by 5 bases and J by 3 bases, leaving a spacing of 16 bases between them. The CDR3, from cysteine to phenylalanine, totals 15 residues. CDR3 DNA only is kept here, 45 bases in frame from base 1. Library preparation was by 5' RACE. Sequencing was performed on an Illumina HiSeq 2500. The second PCR ran for roughly 7 to 12 cycles and used a J-beta primer mix along with a sample-barcoded 5' primer. Each TCR beta cDNA molecule received a unique molecular identifier from a template-switch 5' adaptor carrying 12 random nucleotides. At least 2.5 million CDR3-containing paired-end reads were obtained from each sample. The Mint cDNA synthesis kit, primed by a TRBC-specific oligonucleotide, was used to synthesize first-strand cDNA from all RNA. After uracil-DNA glycosylase treatment, a first 18-cycle PCR used universal primers M1SS and BC2_uni_R on all cDNA. As for how the authors treated the data: Normalization of each sample was performed by random selection of 1 million high-quality reads, each carrying a distinct molecular identifier. Reads with shared molecular identifiers were discarded instead of being binned into consensus sequences. CDR3 identification, clonotype clustering and error correction used MiTCR with a Q25 quality threshold and the strictest error-elimination algorithm. A nonparametric unseen species model with Euler transformation was used to estimate a lower bound on total TCR beta diversity. The raw public reads went through TCRdb reprocessing: fastp at Q25, MiXCR clone calling, in-frame beta chains kept. Rows with one shared CDR3 protein collapse into an entry with the most common genes and DNA. V and J calls and clone size were set by TCRdb, not the authors. This sample comprises 500,000 to 650,000 distinct CDR3 sequences, 27% of them detected only once. The ten biggest clones cover approximately 3.7% of the sample.

The data were also submitted as part of a second study, on T cells of mothers and their children. The second source states: Nine systemically healthy Caucasian individuals, comprising three mothers and their six children, were included as donors. cDNA synthesis consumed the entire amount of extracted RNA, loaded at around 1.5 ug RNA in each 15 ul reaction. In the second PCR, the M1S primer introduced both the sample barcodes and 2-4 random nucleotides. More than 8 million TCR beta CDR3 reads were obtained from each mother, and 2.5 million to 3 million reads were obtained from each child. Thymic selection shapes the output of TCR recombination in a similar way in related and unrelated pairs, and inherited differences have a minor effect. Normalized repertoire overlap was always slightly but never significantly higher in related than unrelated mother-child pairs. No persistent microchimeric T cell clones were detected, at a sensitivity of 90 to 100 clones per million clonotypes. The study used deep NGS to compare TCR beta repertoires of mothers and children, seeking features distinguishing related mother-child pairs from unrelated individuals. Mothers averaged about 40 +/- 4 years of age and children averaged around 10 +/- 4 years. After adapter ligation was performed with NEBNext reagents, the libraries were sequenced on an Illumina HiSeq 2000 with 100+100 nt paired-end reads. To prevent cross-contamination, the mother and child libraries were prepared a month apart and were sequenced in separate runs. Between roughly 500,000 and 2,300,000 distinct TCR beta clonotypes were identified per donor. Naive TCR beta clonotypes were estimated from low-frequency clonotypes matched to each donor's FACS-determined naive share, without sorting.

The chain uses TRBV5-1 and TRBJ2-3; the D gene is perhaps TRBD2, on 5 matching bases. The sample comprised blood. The receptor was isolated from a boy aged 2 to 10 in good health. In nucleotides, the sequence is TGCGCCAGCAGGTTGTGGGGAGAAGGGACAGATACGCAGTATTTT. Its amino acids are CASRLWGEGTDTQYF.